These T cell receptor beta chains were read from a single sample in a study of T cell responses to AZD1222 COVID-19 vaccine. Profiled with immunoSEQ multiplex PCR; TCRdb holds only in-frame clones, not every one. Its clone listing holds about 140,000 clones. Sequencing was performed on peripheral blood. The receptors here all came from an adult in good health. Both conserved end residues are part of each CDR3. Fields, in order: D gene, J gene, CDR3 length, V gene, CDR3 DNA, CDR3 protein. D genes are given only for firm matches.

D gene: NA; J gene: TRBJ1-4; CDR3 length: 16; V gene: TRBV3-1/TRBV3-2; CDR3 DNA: TGTGCCAGCAGCCGACACAACGGGGGTATGGGTGAAAAACTGTTTTTT; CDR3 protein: CASSRHNGGMGEKLFF
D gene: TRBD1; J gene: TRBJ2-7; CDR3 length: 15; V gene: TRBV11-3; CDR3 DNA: TGTGCCAGCAGCCCAGGGACAGGGGGGACCTACGAGCAGTACTTC; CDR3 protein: CASSPGTGGTYEQYF
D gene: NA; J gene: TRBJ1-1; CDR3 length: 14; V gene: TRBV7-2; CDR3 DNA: TGTGCCAGCAGCTTATCTGAAGGGGTCACTGAAGCTTTCTTT; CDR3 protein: CASSLSEGVTEAFF
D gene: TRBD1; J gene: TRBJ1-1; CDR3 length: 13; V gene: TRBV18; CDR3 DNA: TGTGCCAGCTTGACAGGGGTGAGCACTGAAGCTTTCTTT; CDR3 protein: CASLTGVSTEAFF
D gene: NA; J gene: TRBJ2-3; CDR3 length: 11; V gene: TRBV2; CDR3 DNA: TGTGCCAGCAGTGTTGCAGATACGCAGTATTTT; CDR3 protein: CASSVADTQYF
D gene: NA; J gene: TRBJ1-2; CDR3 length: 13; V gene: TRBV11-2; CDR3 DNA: TGTGCCAGCAGGCCTCAAGCCTACTATGGCTACACCTTC; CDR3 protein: CASRPQAYYGYTF
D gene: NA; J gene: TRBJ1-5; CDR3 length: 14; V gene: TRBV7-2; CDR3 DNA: TGTGCCAGCAGCTCCCCCAGTACTGGTCAGCCCCAGCATTTT; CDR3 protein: CASSSPSTGQPQHF
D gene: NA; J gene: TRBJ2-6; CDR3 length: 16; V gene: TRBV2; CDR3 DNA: TGTGCCAGCAGTTGGGACGGACGCTCTGGGGCCAACGTCCTGACTTTC; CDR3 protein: CASSWDGRSGANVLTF
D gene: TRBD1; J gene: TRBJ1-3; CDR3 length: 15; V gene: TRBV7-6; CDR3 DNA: TGTGCCAGCAGCCCGCCAACGGACAGGGATGACACCATATATTTT; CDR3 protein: CASSPPTDRDDTIYF
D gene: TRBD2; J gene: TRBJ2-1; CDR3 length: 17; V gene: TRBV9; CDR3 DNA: TGTGCCAGCAGCGTAGCTGGCGGGGGGAAACTCTACAATGAGCAGTTCTTC; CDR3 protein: CASSVAGGGKLYNEQFF
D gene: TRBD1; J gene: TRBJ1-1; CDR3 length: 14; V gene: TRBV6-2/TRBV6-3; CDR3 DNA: TGTGCCAGCAGTTGGGGACAGCCGAACACTGAAGCTTTCTTT; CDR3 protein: CASSWGQPNTEAFF
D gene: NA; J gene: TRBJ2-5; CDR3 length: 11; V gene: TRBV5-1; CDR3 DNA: TGCGCCAGCAGCATCTCAGAGACCCAGTACTTC; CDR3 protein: CASSISETQYF
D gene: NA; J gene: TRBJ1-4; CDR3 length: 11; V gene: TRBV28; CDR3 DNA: TGTGCCAGCAGTGGGGATGAAAAACTGTTTTTT; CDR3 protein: CASSGDEKLFF
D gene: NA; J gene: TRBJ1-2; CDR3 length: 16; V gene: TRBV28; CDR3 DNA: TGTGCCAGCAGTTGGGGGGCTGGCGGAAATAACTATGGCTACACCTTC; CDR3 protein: CASSWGAGGNNYGYTF
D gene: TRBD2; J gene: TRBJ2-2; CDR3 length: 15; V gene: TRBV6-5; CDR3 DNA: TGTGCCACCCTAAGGAATCGGGGGGTTATCGGGGAGCTGTTTTTT; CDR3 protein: CATLRNRGVIGELFF
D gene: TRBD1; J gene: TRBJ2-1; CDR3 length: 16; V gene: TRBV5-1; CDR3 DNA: TGCGCCAGCAGCTTGGCAGGACAGGAATCCTACAATGAGCAGTTCTTC; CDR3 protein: CASSLAGQESYNEQFF
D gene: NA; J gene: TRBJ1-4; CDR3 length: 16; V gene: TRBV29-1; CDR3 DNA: TGCAGCGTTGAAGTAGCCGCAGGTGCAACTAATGAAAAACTGTTTTTT; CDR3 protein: CSVEVAAGATNEKLFF
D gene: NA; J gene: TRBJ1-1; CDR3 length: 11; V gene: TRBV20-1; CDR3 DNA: TGCAGTGCTAGGGGGGGGCCTGAAGCTTTCTTT; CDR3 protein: CSARGGPEAFF
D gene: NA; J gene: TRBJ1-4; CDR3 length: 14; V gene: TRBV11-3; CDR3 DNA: TGTGCCAGCAGCAAACAGGGATCGGGTGAAAAACTGTTTTTT; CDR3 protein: CASSKQGSGEKLFF
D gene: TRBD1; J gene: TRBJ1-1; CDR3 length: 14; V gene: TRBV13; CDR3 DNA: TGTGCCAGCAGCTTAGGGACAGGGGTCATGGAAGCTTTCTTT; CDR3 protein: CASSLGTGVMEAFF
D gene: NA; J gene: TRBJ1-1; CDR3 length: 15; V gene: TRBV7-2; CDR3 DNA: TGTGCCAGCAGCTCCCCCTGGGGGGTTAGCACTGAAGCTTTCTTT; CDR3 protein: CASSSPWGVSTEAFF
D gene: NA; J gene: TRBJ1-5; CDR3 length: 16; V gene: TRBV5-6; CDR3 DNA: TGTGCCAGCAGCCGGTCCGGCAGGGGCGACAATCAGCCCCAGCATTTT; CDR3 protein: CASSRSGRGDNQPQHF
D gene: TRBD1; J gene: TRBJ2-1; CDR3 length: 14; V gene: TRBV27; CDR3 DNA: TGTGCCAGCAGTCTCAGGGGGACATACAATGAGCAGTTCTTC; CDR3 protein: CASSLRGTYNEQFF
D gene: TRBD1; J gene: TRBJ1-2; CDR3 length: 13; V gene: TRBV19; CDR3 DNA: TGTGCCAGTGGGGACAGGGGAGGTACGGGCTACACCTTC; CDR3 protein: CASGDRGGTGYTF
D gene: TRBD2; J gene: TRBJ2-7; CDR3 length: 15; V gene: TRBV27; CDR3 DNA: TGTGCCAGCAGTCGCCAGCGGGGGAACTCCTACGAGCAGTACTTC; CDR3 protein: CASSRQRGNSYEQYF
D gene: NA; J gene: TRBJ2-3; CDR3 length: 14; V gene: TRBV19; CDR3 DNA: TGTGCCAGTTGGGACCCAACTAGCACAGATACGCAGTATTTT; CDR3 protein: CASWDPTSTDTQYF
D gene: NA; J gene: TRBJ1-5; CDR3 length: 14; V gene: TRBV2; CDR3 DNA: TGTGCCAGCAGTGAAGACATTGGCAATCAGCCCCAGCATTTT; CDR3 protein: CASSEDIGNQPQHF
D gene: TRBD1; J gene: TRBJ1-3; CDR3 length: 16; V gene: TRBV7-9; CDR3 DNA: TGTGCCAGCAGCTTAGCGGGACAGATCTCTGGAAACACCATATATTTT; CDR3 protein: CASSLAGQISGNTIYF